This TCR beta chain was sequenced for a study of TIL therapy for anti-PD-1-resistant metastatic lung cancer. Time point defined: pre-treatment sample, taken before nivolumab and TIL therapy. The V gene's germline CDR1 is SGHRS and CDR2 YFSETQ. This CDR3 contains 14 residues. Trimming took 0 bases from V and 4 from J, leaving 10 bases between them. This was the immunoSEQ v3 assay. Only in-frame clones appear in the TCRdb table, and some are missing; sequencing was by immunoSEQ multiplex PCR. The data hold some 32,000 clones, with around two thirds observed a single time. The rearrangement uses TRBV5-1 and TRBJ1-2; perhaps TRBD1 as D (6 bases). This clonotype was sampled from a woman aged 30-79 years with non-small cell lung cancer. This sample comprised blood, obtained at baseline. The CDR3 region is CASSLGLGGYGYTF. The CDR3, as DNA: TGCGCCAGCAGCTTGGGATTAGGGGGCTATGGCTACACCTTC.